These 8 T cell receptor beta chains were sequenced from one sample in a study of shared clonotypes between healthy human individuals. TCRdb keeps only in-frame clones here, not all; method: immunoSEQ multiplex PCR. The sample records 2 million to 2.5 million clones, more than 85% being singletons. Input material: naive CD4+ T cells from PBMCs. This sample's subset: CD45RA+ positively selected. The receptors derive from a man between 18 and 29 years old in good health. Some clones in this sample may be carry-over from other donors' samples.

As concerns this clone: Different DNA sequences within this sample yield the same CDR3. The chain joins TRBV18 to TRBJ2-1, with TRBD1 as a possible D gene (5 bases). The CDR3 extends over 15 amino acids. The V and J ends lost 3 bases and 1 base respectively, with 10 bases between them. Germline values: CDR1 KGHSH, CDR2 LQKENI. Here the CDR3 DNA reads TGTGCCAGCTCACCTGGGGCAGGGTCCTACAATGAGCAGTTCTTC. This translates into CASSPGAGSYNEQFF.

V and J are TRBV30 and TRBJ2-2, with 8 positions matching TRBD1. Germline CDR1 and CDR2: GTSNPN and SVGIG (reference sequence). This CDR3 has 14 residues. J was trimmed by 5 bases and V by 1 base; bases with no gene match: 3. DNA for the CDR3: TGTGCCTGGAGTGGGACAGGGCGGACCGGGGAGCTGTTTTTT. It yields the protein CAWSGTGRTGELFF.

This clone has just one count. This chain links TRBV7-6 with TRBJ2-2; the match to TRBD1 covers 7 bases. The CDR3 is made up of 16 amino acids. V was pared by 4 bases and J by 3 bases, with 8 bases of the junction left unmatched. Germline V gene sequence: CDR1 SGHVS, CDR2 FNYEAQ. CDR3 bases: TGTGCCAGCAGCTCCCAAGGGGGCGGGTACACCGGGGAGCTGTTTTTT. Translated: CASSSQGGGYTGELFF. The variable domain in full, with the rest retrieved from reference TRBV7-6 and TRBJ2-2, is GAGVSQSPRYKVTKRGQDVALRCDPISGHVSLYWYRQALGQGPEFLTYFNYEAQQDKSGLPNDRFSAERPEGSISTLTIQRTEQRDSAMYRCASSSQGGGYTGELFFGEGSRLTVL.

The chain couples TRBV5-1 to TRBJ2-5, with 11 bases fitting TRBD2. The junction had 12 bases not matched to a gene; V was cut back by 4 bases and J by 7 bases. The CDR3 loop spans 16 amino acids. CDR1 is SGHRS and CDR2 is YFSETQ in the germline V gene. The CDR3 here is CASSPGTSGPWGTQYF. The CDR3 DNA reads TGCGCCAGCAGCCCAGGGACTAGCGGTCCATGGGGGACCCAGTACTTC.

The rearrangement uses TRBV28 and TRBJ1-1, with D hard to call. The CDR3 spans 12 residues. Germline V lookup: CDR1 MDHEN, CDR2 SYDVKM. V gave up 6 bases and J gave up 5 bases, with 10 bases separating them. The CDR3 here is CASRKRRTEAFF. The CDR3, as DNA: TGTGCCAGCAGAAAAAGGAGGACTGAAGCTTTCTTT.

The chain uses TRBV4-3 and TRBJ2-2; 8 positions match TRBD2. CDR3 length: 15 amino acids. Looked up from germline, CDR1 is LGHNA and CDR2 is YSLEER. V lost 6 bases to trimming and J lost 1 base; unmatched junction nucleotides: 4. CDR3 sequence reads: CASSSAGGNTGELFF. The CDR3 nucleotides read TGCGCCAGCAGTAGTGCGGGGGGGAACACCGGGGAGCTGTTTTTT.

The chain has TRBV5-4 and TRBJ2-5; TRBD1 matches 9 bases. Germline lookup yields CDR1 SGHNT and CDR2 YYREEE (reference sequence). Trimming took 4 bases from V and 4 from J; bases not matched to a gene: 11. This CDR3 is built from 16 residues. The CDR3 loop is CASSALKTGGAETQYF. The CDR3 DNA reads TGTGCCAGCAGCGCGCTAAAAACAGGGGGCGCAGAGACCCAGTACTTC.

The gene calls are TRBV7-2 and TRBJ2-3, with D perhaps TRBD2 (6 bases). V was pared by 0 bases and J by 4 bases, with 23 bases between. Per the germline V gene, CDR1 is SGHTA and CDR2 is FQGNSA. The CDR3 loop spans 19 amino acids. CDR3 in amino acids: CASSLALSSAGSKSDTQYF. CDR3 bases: TGTGCCAGCAGCTTAGCGTTGAGTAGCGCGGGGTCTAAGTCAGATACGCAGTATTTT.